This passage covers 16 T cell receptor beta chains from one sample sequenced in a study of blood T cell repertoires in COVID-19. Data came from immunoSEQ multiplex PCR; TCRdb stores just in-frame clones and leaves some out. The sample consists of 180,000 or so clones, more than 75% of them appearing once. Sample: peripheral blood. The origin of the receptors is a woman older than 75 with acute or convalescent COVID-19.

V and J are TRBV23-1 and TRBJ2-5; tentative D call: TRBD2 (5 bases). TRBV23-1 is noted as an ORF with a role that remains uncertain. The CDR3 extends over 14 amino acids. The V gene lost 3 bases and the J gene lost 8 bases, with 16 bases spanning the gap. The CDR3 nucleotides read TGCGCCAGCAGTCATTTTTTTGCGGGCACAACCCAGTACTTC. Its protein is CASSHFFAGTTQYF.

The chain links TRBV30 to TRBJ2-2; 8 bases match TRBD2. The CDR3 runs 13 residues. Germline CDR1 is GTSNPN and CDR2 is SVGIG (reference sequence). The ends lost 3 bases at V and 6 bases at J; junction bases unmatched: 3. The CDR3 nucleotides are TGTGCCTGGAGCAGCGGGAGTCCCGGGGAGCTGTTTTTT. Its translation is CAWSSGSPGELFF.

V is TRBV6-5 and J is TRBJ1-1; 7 bases are shared with TRBD1. The CDR3 covers 14 residues. J gave up 1 base and V 6 bases, and 5 bases lay outside the gene matches. In germline, CDR1 is MNHEY, CDR2 SVGAGI. CDR3 coding DNA: TGTGCCAGCAGGAGGGACAGAGAGAACACTGAAGCTTTCTTT. Amino acid sequence: CASRRDRENTEAFF.

The chain joins TRBV19 to TRBJ1-5; 8 bases match TRBD1. The ends lost 5 bases at V and 4 bases at J; junction bases unmatched: 7. Germline V gives CDR1 LNHDA, CDR2 SQIVND (reference sequence). The CDR3 is made up of 15 amino acids. CDR3 bases: TGTGCCAGTAGTCGAATGGGACAGGATAATCAGCCCCAGCATTTT. Residues: CASSRMGQDNQPQHF. Combining the CDR3 with reference TRBV19 and TRBJ1-5 gives the whole variable domain DGGITQSPKYLFRKEGQNVTLSCEQNLNHDAMYWYRQDPGQGLRLIYYSQIVNDFQKGDIAEGYSVSREKKESFPLTVTSAQKNPTAFYLCASSRMGQDNQPQHFGDGTRLSIL.

On this clone itself: Different DNA sequences within this sample yield the same CDR3. The chain carries TRBV28 and TRBJ1-2; D not certain. V dropped 3 bases and J dropped 5 bases, with 7 bases sitting between them. The CDR3 runs 12 residues. CDR1 is MDHEN, CDR2 SYDVKM, per germline. For the CDR3, the DNA is TGTGCCAGCAGTTTTTACAGTTATGGCTACACCTTC. Encoded protein: CASSFYSYGYTF.

The V call is TRBV9, the J call TRBJ2-7; TRBD1 might be the D (5 bases). The CDR3 has 14 residues. CDR1 is SGDLS and CDR2 is YYNGEE in the germline V gene. V was pared by 3 bases and J by 2 bases, with 12 bases between. As DNA, the CDR3 is TGTGCCAGCAGCGCTCGAGCACAGGCCTACGAGCAGTACTTC. Encoded protein: CASSARAQAYEQYF.

The chain uses TRBV28 and TRBJ1-2, with 7 bases lining up with TRBD1. The germline gives CDR1 MDHEN, CDR2 SYDVKM. The ends lost 0 bases at V and 7 bases at J; junction bases unmatched: 2. The CDR3 loop spans 13 amino acids. CDR3 residues: CASSLWSGGGYTF. The CDR3 bases are TGTGCCAGCAGTTTATGGTCAGGGGGTGGCTACACCTTC.

The rearrangement uses TRBV6-2 or TRBV6-3 and TRBJ2-2; TRBD2 aligns across 12 bases. The V and J ends lost 2 bases and 5 bases, in that order; junction bases with no gene match: 6. The CDR3 runs 17 residues. Germline assignment: CDR1 MNHEY and CDR2 SVGEGT. In nucleotides, the CDR3 is TGTGCCAGCAGTTACGAGACTAGCGGGAGAAAGACCGGGGAGCTGTTTTTT. Its protein product is CASSYETSGRKTGELFF.

The chain combines TRBV4-3 with TRBJ1-2; possible D gene TRBD1, 6 bases. V was trimmed by 0 bases and J by 5 bases, leaving 7 bases between them. The CDR3 sequence is 13 residues long. Germline values: CDR1 LGHNA, CDR2 YSLEER. CDR3 residues: CASSQDQGYGYTF. The CDR3 coding sequence is TGCGCCAGCAGCCAAGATCAGGGGTATGGCTACACCTTC.

J is TRBJ2-7 and V is TRBV24-1; D possibly corresponds to TRBD1 (5 bases). Germline assignment: CDR1 KGHDR and CDR2 SFDVKD. V gave up 6 bases and J gave up 6 bases, with 14 bases separating them. The CDR3 runs 13 residues. DNA of the CDR3: TGTGCCACCAGTCAGGGTGCAAGTGGCGAGCAGTACTTC. Its protein is CATSQGASGEQYF.

The chain carries TRBV30 and TRBJ2-6; D gene uncertain. The length of the CDR3 is 14 residues. Per germline, CDR1 GTSNPN and CDR2 SVGIG (reference sequence). The V and J ends lost 4 bases and 1 base respectively, with 8 bases between them. The CDR3 reads CAWTEYSGANVLTF. For the CDR3, the DNA is TGTGCCTGGACAGAATATTCTGGGGCCAACGTCCTGACTTTC.

The CDR3 sequence is CASSPPDSGGLKNIQYF. DNA of the CDR3: TGTGCCAGCTCACCACCGGATAGCGGGGGCCTTAAAAACATTCAGTACTTC. The chain couples TRBV18 to TRBJ2-4, with 9 bases matching TRBD2. The CDR3 extends over 17 amino acids. V gave up 0 bases and J gave up 4 bases; unmatched junction bases: 7. Germline V lookup: CDR1 KGHSH, CDR2 LQKENI.

This clone has just one count. The rearrangement links TRBV4-2 to TRBJ1-1; TRBD1 is a possible D gene (5 bases). The CDR3 has 16 amino acids. The germline gives CDR1 LGHNA, CDR2 YNFKEQ. V lost 2 bases, J lost 1 base, and 14 bases lay in between. The CDR3 region has the DNA TGTGCCAGCAGCCAACCATCCGTAAGGGGGAACACTGAAGCTTTCTTT. Translated: CASSQPSVRGNTEAFF.

V is TRBV7-9 and J is TRBJ1-2, with 8 bases identical to TRBD1. Trimming at V came to 8 bases and at J to 5 bases, leaving 16 bases not matched to a gene. The CDR3 totals 16 residues. Germline V gives CDR1 SEHNR, CDR2 FQNEAQ (reference sequence). The CDR3 coding sequence is TGTGCCAGCCCCGGGGACAGGATCTCGTGGGAGTATGGCTACACCTTC. As protein: CASPGDRISWEYGYTF.

The chain couples TRBV6-5 to TRBJ2-7; 7 positions agree with TRBD2. The germline gives CDR1 MNHEY, CDR2 SVGAGI. Unmatched junction bases numbered 9, after V lost 7 bases and J lost 3 bases. The CDR3 runs to 14 residues. CDR3 region: CASTPVGGSYEQYF. Here the CDR3 DNA reads TGTGCCAGCACCCCGGTAGGCGGGAGCTACGAGCAGTACTTC.

The CDR3: CASSQQGANTEAFF. The CDR3 DNA is TGTGCCAGTAGTCAACAGGGGGCGAACACTGAAGCTTTCTTT. V and J are TRBV19 and TRBJ1-1, with 9 bases that match TRBD1. Germline trimming cut 5 bases from V and 1 base from J; bases unmatched to any gene: 2. The V gene's germline CDR1 is LNHDA and CDR2 SQIVND (reference sequence). CDR3 length: 14 residues.